Listed below are T cell receptor beta chains from one sample, sequenced in a study of blood T cell repertoires in COVID-19. Generated by immunoSEQ multiplex PCR, the TCRdb table keeps only in-frame clones and is missing some. The sample carries some 100,000 clones, 85% to 90% recorded once. The sample consisted of peripheral blood. The origin of the receptors is a human donor in a cohort sampled during active COVID-19. Both conserved end residues are part of each CDR3. A D gene is named only where the DNA matches it firmly. Not every row has a clone size; where given, it reads once, few, many or a size class.

j_gene: TRBJ1-2; abundance: .; v_gene: TRBV7-2; len: 14; d_gene: .; CDR3aa: CASSLPRGDYGYTF; CDR3nt: TGTGCCAGCAGCTTGCCCAGGGGAGACTATGGCTACACCTTC
j_gene: TRBJ2-5; abundance: once; v_gene: TRBV7-9; len: 15; d_gene: TRBD1; CDR3aa: CASSSPTDRQETQYF; CDR3nt: TGTGCCAGCAGCTCTCCGACGGACAGGCAAGAGACCCAGTACTTC
j_gene: TRBJ1-1; abundance: .; v_gene: TRBV7-2; len: 14; d_gene: .; CDR3aa: CASSLGVSGTEAFF; CDR3nt: TGTGCCAGCAGCTTAGGGGTATCGGGCACTGAAGCTTTCTTT
j_gene: TRBJ2-7; abundance: .; v_gene: TRBV18; len: 17; d_gene: TRBD1; CDR3aa: CASSRRQGQRERYEQYF; CDR3nt: TGTGCCAGCTCACGCAGACAGGGCCAACGGGAACGCTACGAGCAGTACTTC
j_gene: TRBJ1-3; abundance: .; v_gene: TRBV13; len: 16; d_gene: TRBD1; CDR3aa: CASSSQGASSGNTIYF; CDR3nt: TGTGCCAGCAGCTCACAGGGGGCTAGTTCTGGAAACACCATATATTTT
j_gene: TRBJ2-7; abundance: .; v_gene: TRBV19; len: 15; d_gene: .; CDR3aa: CASSPRRGYSYEQYF; CDR3nt: TGTGCCAGTAGTCCCAGGAGGGGTTACTCCTACGAGCAGTACTTC
j_gene: TRBJ2-1; abundance: .; v_gene: TRBV5-5; len: 16; d_gene: .; CDR3aa: CASSLGLQSSYNEQFF; CDR3nt: TGTGCCAGCAGCTTGGGACTCCAAAGCTCCTACAATGAGCAGTTCTTC
j_gene: TRBJ2-7; abundance: .; v_gene: TRBV5-6; len: 14; d_gene: TRBD2; CDR3aa: CASSPVGRAREQYF; CDR3nt: TGTGCCAGCAGCCCTGTCGGGAGGGCACGGGAGCAGTACTTC
j_gene: TRBJ2-1; abundance: .; v_gene: TRBV7-9; len: 16; d_gene: TRBD2; CDR3aa: CASSPTLAGGPNEQFF; CDR3nt: TGTGCCAGCAGCCCGACCCTAGCGGGAGGGCCGAATGAGCAGTTCTTC
j_gene: TRBJ2-7; abundance: once; v_gene: TRBV30; len: 13; d_gene: TRBD2; CDR3aa: CAWAHGRGYEQYF; CDR3nt: TGTGCCTGGGCCCACGGGAGGGGTTACGAGCAGTACTTC
j_gene: TRBJ2-7; abundance: .; v_gene: TRBV11-2; len: 15; d_gene: .; CDR3aa: CASSLEGSGSYEQYF; CDR3nt: TGTGCCAGCAGCTTAGAGGGTAGCGGTTCCTACGAGCAGTACTTC
j_gene: TRBJ2-7; abundance: .; v_gene: TRBV15; len: 14; d_gene: .; CDR3aa: CATSTRGTGTEQYF; CDR3nt: TGTGCCACCAGCACCAGAGGAACAGGGACCGAGCAGTACTTC
j_gene: TRBJ2-5; abundance: .; v_gene: TRBV10-3; len: 14; d_gene: .; CDR3aa: CAISESGGSETQYF; CDR3nt: TGTGCCATCAGTGAGTCAGGAGGGTCAGAGACCCAGTACTTC
j_gene: TRBJ2-7; abundance: .; v_gene: TRBV24-1; len: 14; d_gene: .; CDR3aa: CATSDPGASYEQYF; CDR3nt: TGTGCCACCAGTGACCCGGGAGCCTCCTACGAGCAGTACTTC
j_gene: TRBJ2-1; abundance: .; v_gene: TRBV28; len: 14; d_gene: TRBD2; CDR3aa: CASSPPRESNEQFF; CDR3nt: TGTGCCAGCAGTCCACCGCGGGAGAGTAATGAGCAGTTCTTC
j_gene: TRBJ1-1; abundance: few; v_gene: TRBV30; len: 15; d_gene: .; CDR3aa: CAWSGTVGWGTEAFF; CDR3nt: TGTGCCTGGAGTGGGACAGTCGGATGGGGGACTGAAGCTTTCTTT
j_gene: TRBJ2-5; abundance: .; v_gene: TRBV2; len: 15; d_gene: .; CDR3aa: CASSDFTGLGETQYF; CDR3nt: TGTGCCAGCAGCGACTTTACCGGACTCGGCGAGACCCAGTACTTC
j_gene: TRBJ2-2; abundance: few; v_gene: TRBV7-2; len: 17; d_gene: TRBD2; CDR3aa: CASSPDVASGRTGELFF; CDR3nt: TGTGCCAGCAGTCCCGACGTGGCTAGCGGGAGGACCGGGGAGCTGTTTTTT
j_gene: TRBJ1-2; abundance: .; v_gene: TRBV6-5; len: 11; d_gene: .; CDR3aa: CASSSVYGYTF; CDR3nt: TGTGCCAGCAGTTCTGTCTATGGCTACACCTTC
j_gene: TRBJ2-1; abundance: .; v_gene: TRBV19; len: 14; d_gene: TRBD2; CDR3aa: CASTFSGSYNEQFF; CDR3nt: TGTGCCAGTACTTTTAGCGGGAGCTACAATGAGCAGTTCTTC
j_gene: TRBJ2-7; abundance: .; v_gene: TRBV9; len: 14; d_gene: TRBD1; CDR3aa: CASSPGQGNAEQYF; CDR3nt: TGTGCCAGCAGCCCCGGACAGGGGAATGCCGAGCAGTACTTC
j_gene: TRBJ2-5; abundance: .; v_gene: TRBV5-1; len: 14; d_gene: .; CDR3aa: CASSGTGTGETQYF; CDR3nt: TGCGCCAGCAGCGGAACGGGTACCGGAGAGACCCAGTACTTC
j_gene: TRBJ2-2; abundance: .; v_gene: TRBV4-1; len: 19; d_gene: TRBD2; CDR3aa: CASSQLIAGRGLGGGELFF; CDR3nt: TGCGCCAGCAGCCAACTCATAGCGGGACGAGGGCTCGGGGGCGGGGAGCTGTTTTTT
j_gene: TRBJ1-1; abundance: .; v_gene: TRBV28; len: 14; d_gene: TRBD1; CDR3aa: CASSLAQGWTEAFF; CDR3nt: TGTGCCAGCAGTCTCGCACAGGGGTGGACTGAAGCTTTCTTT
j_gene: TRBJ2-1; abundance: .; v_gene: TRBV11-3; len: 13; d_gene: .; CDR3aa: CASSLDGWSQQFF; CDR3nt: TGTGCCAGCAGCTTAGACGGGTGGTCCCAGCAGTTCTTC
j_gene: TRBJ1-5; abundance: many; v_gene: TRBV18; len: 16; d_gene: .; CDR3aa: CASSRETVNSNQPQHF; CDR3nt: TGTGCCAGCTCACGAGAGACAGTTAATAGCAATCAGCCCCAGCATTTT
j_gene: TRBJ1-2; abundance: .; v_gene: TRBV19; len: 14; d_gene: TRBD1; CDR3aa: CASSPSRDRDGYTF; CDR3nt: TGTGCCAGTAGTCCGTCCCGGGACAGGGATGGCTACACCTTC
j_gene: TRBJ2-1; abundance: .; v_gene: TRBV6-5; len: 15; d_gene: TRBD2; CDR3aa: CASSYEAGGPNEQFF; CDR3nt: TGTGCCAGCAGTTACGAGGCGGGAGGGCCAAATGAGCAGTTCTTC
j_gene: TRBJ1-6; abundance: .; v_gene: TRBV30; len: 15; d_gene: TRBD1; CDR3aa: CAWSTGTGLNSPLHF; CDR3nt: TGTGCCTGGAGTACCGGGACAGGCCTTAATTCACCCCTCCACTTT
j_gene: TRBJ1-2; abundance: few; v_gene: TRBV7-3; len: 16; d_gene: .; CDR3aa: CASSLDYRGAVYGYTF; CDR3nt: TGTGCCAGCAGCTTAGACTATCGGGGGGCTGTTTATGGCTACACCTTC
j_gene: TRBJ2-1; abundance: .; v_gene: TRBV2; len: 13; d_gene: .; CDR3aa: CASIGQDSYEQFF; CDR3nt: TGTGCCAGCATAGGCCAGGACTCCTATGAGCAGTTCTTC
j_gene: TRBJ1-5; abundance: .; v_gene: TRBV6-4; len: 15; d_gene: .; CDR3aa: CASSPQGIGNQPQHF; CDR3nt: TGTGCCAGCAGTCCACAGGGAATTGGCAATCAGCCCCAGCATTTT
j_gene: TRBJ1-1; abundance: .; v_gene: TRBV7-9; len: 14; d_gene: .; CDR3aa: CASSLWGRGVEAFF; CDR3nt: TGTGCCAGCAGCTTATGGGGCCGCGGGGTTGAAGCTTTCTTT
j_gene: TRBJ2-3; abundance: .; v_gene: TRBV20-1; len: 13; d_gene: .; CDR3aa: CSASGGRTDTQYF; CDR3nt: TGCAGTGCTAGTGGAGGGCGCACAGATACGCAGTATTTT
j_gene: TRBJ2-6; abundance: .; v_gene: TRBV5-6; len: 16; d_gene: .; CDR3aa: CASSHAPGAGANVLTF; CDR3nt: TGTGCCAGCAGCCACGCTCCAGGGGCTGGGGCCAACGTCCTGACTTTC
j_gene: TRBJ2-1; abundance: .; v_gene: TRBV29-1; len: 13; d_gene: TRBD2; CDR3aa: CSGGGVGYNEQFF; CDR3nt: TGCAGCGGGGGAGGGGTCGGCTACAATGAGCAGTTCTTC
j_gene: TRBJ2-1; abundance: .; v_gene: TRBV28; len: 17; d_gene: TRBD2; CDR3aa: CASSTPSSSGSYNEQFF; CDR3nt: TGTGCCAGCAGTACTCCCTCCTCTAGCGGCTCCTACAATGAGCAGTTCTTC